This TCR beta chain comes out of a study of PD-1 blockade in classical Hodgkin lymphoma. Findings and limits, study-wide: Complete responders started with a diversity level that resembled newly diagnosed patients at baseline.

Relapse was seen in all patients after autologous stem cell transplantation, and brentuximab vedotin exposure was variable. A note on this clone: Its antigen is not identified.

Data came from immunoSEQ multiplex PCR; TCRdb stores just in-frame clones and leaves some out. Of 30,000 to 40,000 clones detected, over 60% appear once; the ten largest clones hold roughly 15%. Germline V gene data show CDR1 as SGHKS and CDR2 as YYEKEE (reference sequence). The V end was cut by 4 bases, the J end by 9 bases, with 11 bases between. This CDR3 contains 13 residues. This specimen was peripheral blood mononuclear cells (PBMCs), taken before the second cycle of nivolumab. V is TRBV5-5 and J is TRBJ1-6, with no clear D. This sequence was found in a human donor with classical Hodgkin lymphoma. The CDR3 DNA sequence: TGTGCCAGCAGCCTCCCTCCCGGTTCACCCCTCCACTTT. This sequence encodes CASSLPPGSPLHF.